This TCR beta chain comes out of a study of pediatric ulcerative colitis. This CDR3 region has 15 residues. The V and J ends lost 0 bases and 0 bases respectively, with 6 bases between them. Germline assignment: CDR1 LGHNT and CDR2 FRNRAP. Overall study findings and caveats: Ulcerative colitis patients shared more blood-rectal clones than controls. Blood samples from a couple of patients yielded substantially fewer templates and were excluded from blood-rectal overlap analysis.

This clone was counted a few times. Its antigen is as yet unknown. During colonoscopy, one to two rectal pinch biopsies were collected. The survey-level immunoSEQ assay was used. Assay used: immunoSEQ multiplex PCR; TCRdb lists only in-frame clones, some missing. Seen here are under 30,000 clones, over 55% observed once, and the top ten hold 7.5% to 9%. V gene TRBV12-5 combines with J gene TRBJ1-5; possible D gene TRBD1, 6 bases. The receptor was isolated from a boy younger than 18 with severe ulcerative colitis. The sample consisted of gut tissue. In DNA form, the CDR3 reads TGTGCTAGTGGTTTGGTGGGGGCTAGCAATCAGCCCCAGCATTTT. Translated: CASGLVGASNQPQHF.